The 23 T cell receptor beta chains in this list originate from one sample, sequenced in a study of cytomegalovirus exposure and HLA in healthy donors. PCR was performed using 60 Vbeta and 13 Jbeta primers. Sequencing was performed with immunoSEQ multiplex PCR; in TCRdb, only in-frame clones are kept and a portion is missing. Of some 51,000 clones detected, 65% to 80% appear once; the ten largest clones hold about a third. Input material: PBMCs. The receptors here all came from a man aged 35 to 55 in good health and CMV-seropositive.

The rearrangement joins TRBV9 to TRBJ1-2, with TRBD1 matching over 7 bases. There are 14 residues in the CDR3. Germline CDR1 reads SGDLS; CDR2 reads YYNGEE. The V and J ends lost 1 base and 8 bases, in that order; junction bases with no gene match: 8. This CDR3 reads CASSVLTGFRGYTF. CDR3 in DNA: TGTGCCAGCAGCGTATTGACAGGGTTTAGGGGCTACACCTTC.

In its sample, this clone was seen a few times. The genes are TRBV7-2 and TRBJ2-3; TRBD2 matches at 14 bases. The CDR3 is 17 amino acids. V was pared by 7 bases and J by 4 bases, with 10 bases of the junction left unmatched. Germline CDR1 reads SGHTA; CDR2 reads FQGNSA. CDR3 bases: TGTGCCAGCACCCTAAAATTGACTAGCGGGGGGGCAGATACGCAGTATTTT. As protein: CASTLKLTSGGADTQYF. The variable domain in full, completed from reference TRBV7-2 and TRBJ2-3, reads GAGVSQSPSNKVTEKGKDVELRCDPISGHTALYWYRQSLGQGLEFLIYFQGNSAPDKSGLPSDRFSAERTGGSVSTLTIQRTQQEDSAVYLCASTLKLTSGGADTQYFGPGTRLTVL.

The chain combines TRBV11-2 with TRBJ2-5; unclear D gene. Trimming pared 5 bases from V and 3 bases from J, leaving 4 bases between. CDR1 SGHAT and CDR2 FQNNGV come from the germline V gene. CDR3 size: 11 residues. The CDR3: CASSLKETQYF. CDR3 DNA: TGTGCCAGCAGCCTAAAAGAGACCCAGTACTTC.

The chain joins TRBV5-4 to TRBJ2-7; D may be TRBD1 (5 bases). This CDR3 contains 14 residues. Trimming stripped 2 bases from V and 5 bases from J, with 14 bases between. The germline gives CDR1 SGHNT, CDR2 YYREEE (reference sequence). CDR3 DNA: TGTGCCAGCAGCTTACAAGGGGTGGAGAACGAGCAGTACTTC. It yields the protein CASSLQGVENEQYF.

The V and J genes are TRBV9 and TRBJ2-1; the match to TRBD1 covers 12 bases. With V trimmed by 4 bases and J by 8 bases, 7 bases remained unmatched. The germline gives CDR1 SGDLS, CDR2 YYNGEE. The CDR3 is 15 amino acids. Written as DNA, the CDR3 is TGTGCCAGCAGCAGGGGACAGGGGGCTTCCGATGAGCAGTTCTTC. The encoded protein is CASSRGQGASDEQFF.

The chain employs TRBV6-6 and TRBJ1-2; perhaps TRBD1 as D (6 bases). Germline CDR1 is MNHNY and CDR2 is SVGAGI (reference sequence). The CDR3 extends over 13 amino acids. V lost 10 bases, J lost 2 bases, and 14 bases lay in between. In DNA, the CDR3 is TGTGCCACCAATGGGGGGGGCAACTATGGCTACACCTTC. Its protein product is CATNGGGNYGYTF.

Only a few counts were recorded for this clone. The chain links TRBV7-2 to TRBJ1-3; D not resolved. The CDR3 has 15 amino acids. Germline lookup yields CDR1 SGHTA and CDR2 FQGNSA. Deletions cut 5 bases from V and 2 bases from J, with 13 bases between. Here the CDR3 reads CASSRDAGPGNTIYF. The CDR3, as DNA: TGTGCCAGCAGCCGGGATGCTGGACCTGGAAACACCATATATTTT.

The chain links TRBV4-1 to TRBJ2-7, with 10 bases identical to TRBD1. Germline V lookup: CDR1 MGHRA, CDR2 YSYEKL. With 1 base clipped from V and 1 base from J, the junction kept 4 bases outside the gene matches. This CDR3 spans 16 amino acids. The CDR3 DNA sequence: TGCGCCAGCAGCCAAGTTGGGACAGGGGAGTCCTACGAGCAGTACTTC. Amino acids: CASSQVGTGESYEQYF.

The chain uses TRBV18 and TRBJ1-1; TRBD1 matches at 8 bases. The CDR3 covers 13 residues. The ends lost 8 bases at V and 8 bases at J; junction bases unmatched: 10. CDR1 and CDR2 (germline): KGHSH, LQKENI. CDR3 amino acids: CASDLGQGQEAFF. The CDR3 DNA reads TGTGCCAGCGATCTAGGACAGGGTCAAGAAGCTTTCTTT. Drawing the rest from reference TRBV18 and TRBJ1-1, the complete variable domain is NAGVMQNPRHLVRRRGQEARLRCSPMKGHSHVYWYRQLPEEGLKFMVYLQKENIIDESGMPKERFSAEFPKEGPSILRIQQVVRGDSAAYFCASDLGQGQEAFFGQGTRLTVV.

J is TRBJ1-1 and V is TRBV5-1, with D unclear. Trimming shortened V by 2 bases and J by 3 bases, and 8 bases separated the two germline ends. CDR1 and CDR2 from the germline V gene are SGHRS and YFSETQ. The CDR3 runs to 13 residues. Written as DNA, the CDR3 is TGCGCCAGCAGCTTAACAGTAGACACTGAAGCTTTCTTT. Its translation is CASSLTVDTEAFF.

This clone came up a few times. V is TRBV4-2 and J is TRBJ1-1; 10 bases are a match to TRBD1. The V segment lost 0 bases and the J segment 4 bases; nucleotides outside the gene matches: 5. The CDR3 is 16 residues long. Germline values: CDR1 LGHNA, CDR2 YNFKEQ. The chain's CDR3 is CASSQDGTGVGTEAFF. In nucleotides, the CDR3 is TGTGCCAGCAGCCAAGATGGGACAGGGGTTGGCACTGAAGCTTTCTTT.

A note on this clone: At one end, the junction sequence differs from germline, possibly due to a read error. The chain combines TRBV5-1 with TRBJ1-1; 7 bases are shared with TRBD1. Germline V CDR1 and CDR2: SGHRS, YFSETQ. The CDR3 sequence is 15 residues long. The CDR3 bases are TGCGCCAGCAGCTGGGGGACAGCGATGAACGCTGAAGCTTTCTTT. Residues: CASSWGTAMNAEAFF.

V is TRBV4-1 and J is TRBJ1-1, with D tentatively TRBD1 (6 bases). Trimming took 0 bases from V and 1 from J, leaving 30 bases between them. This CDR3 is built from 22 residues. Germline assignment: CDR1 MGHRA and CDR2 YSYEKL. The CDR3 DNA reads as TGCGCCAGCAGCCAAGAACCAGGGGAGCGATCCCAACTCCAGCGAAAGAACACTGAAGCTTTCTTT. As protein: CASSQEPGERSQLQRKNTEAFF.

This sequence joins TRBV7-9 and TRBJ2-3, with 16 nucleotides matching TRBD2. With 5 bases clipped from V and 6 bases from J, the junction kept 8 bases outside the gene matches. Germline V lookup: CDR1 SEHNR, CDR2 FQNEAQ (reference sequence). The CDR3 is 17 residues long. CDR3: CASSRGTSGGAWDTQYF. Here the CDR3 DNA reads TGTGCCAGCAGCCGTGGGACTAGCGGGGGGGCTTGGGATACGCAGTATTTT.

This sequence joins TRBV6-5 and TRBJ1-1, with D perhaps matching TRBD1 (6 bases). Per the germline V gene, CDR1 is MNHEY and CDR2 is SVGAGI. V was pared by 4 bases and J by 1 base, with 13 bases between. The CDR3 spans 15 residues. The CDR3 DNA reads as TGTGCCAGCAGTTCAGGGGCCGTTCCGAACACTGAAGCTTTCTTT. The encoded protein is CASSSGAVPNTEAFF.

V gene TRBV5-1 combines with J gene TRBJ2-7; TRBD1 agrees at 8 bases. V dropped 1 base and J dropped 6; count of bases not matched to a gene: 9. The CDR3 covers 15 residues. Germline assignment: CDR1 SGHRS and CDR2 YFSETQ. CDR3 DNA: TGCGCCAGCAGCTTGTCATCAGGGGGCTGGGGCGAGCAGTACTTC. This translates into CASSLSSGGWGEQYF.

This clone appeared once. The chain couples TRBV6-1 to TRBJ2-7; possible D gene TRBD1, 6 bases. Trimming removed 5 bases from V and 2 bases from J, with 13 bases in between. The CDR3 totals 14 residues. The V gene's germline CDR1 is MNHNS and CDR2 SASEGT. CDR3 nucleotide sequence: TGTGCCAGCAGTCTAGGACAGAGGACCTACGAGCAGTACTTC. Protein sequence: CASSLGQRTYEQYF.

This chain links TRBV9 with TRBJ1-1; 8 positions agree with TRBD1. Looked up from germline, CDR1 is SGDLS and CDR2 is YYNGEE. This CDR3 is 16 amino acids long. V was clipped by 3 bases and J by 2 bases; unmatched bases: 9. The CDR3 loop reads CASSAGQGPLNTEAFF. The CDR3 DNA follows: TGTGCCAGCAGCGCCGGACAGGGTCCCTTAAACACTGAAGCTTTCTTT.

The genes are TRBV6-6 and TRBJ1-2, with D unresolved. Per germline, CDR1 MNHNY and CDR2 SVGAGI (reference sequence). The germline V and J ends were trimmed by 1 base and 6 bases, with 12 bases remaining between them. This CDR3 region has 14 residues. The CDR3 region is CASSYWPGFHGYTF. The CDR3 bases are TGTGCCAGCAGTTACTGGCCGGGGTTCCATGGCTACACCTTC.

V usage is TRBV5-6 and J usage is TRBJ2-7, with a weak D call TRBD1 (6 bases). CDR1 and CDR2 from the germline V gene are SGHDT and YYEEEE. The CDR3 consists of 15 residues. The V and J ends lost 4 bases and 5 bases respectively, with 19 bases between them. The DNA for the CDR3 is TGTGCCAGCAGCACGGCAGGGGTCGTCGTCCACGAGCAGTACTTC. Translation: CASSTAGVVVHEQYF. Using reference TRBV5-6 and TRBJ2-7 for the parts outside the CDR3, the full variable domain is DAGVTQSPTHLIKTRGQQVTLRCSPKSGHDTVSWYQQALGQGPQFIFQYYEEEERQRGNFPDRFSGHQFPNYSSELNVNALLLGDSALYLCASSTAGVVVHEQYFGPGTRLTVT.

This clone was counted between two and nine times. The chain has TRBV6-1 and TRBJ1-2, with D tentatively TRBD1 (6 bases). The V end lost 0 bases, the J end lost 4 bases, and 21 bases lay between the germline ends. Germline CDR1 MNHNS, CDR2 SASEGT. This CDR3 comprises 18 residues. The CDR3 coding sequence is TGTGCCAGCAGTGAAGCGCTAACCGGGGGGGGCGAAGGCTATGGCTACACCTTC. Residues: CASSEALTGGGEGYGYTF.

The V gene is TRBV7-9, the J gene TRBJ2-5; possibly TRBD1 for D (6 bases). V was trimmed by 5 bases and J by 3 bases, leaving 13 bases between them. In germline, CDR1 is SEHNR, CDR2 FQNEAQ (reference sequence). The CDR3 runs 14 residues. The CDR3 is CASSPPGVKETQYF. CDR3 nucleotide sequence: TGTGCCAGCAGCCCGCCAGGGGTGAAAGAGACCCAGTACTTC. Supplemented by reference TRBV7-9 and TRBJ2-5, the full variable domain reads DTGVSQNPRHKITKRGQNVTFRCDPISEHNRLYWYRQTLGQGPEFLTYFQNEAQLEKSRLLSDRFSAERPKGSFSTLEIQRTEQGDSAMYLCASSPPGVKETQYFGPGTRLLVL.

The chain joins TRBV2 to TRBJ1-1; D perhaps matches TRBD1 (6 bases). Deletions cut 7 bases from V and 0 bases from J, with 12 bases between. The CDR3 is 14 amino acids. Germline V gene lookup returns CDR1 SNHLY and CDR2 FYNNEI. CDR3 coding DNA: TGTGCCAGCATCAGGGGATCGGTGAACACTGAAGCTTTCTTT. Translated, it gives CASIRGSVNTEAFF. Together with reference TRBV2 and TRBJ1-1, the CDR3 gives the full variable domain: EPEVTQTPSHQVTQMGQEVILRCVPISNHLYFYWYRQILGQKVEFLVSFYNNEISEKSEIFDDQFSVERPDGSNFTLKIRSTKLEDSAMYFCASIRGSVNTEAFFGQGTRLTVV.